The clone carrying this TCR beta chain occurred a few times. With each sample, at least 6 micrograms of total RNA were extracted. This sample is drawn from a study of blood T cells in healthy people across ages. A sample-barcoded 5' primer and a J-beta primer mix were used in a second PCR of roughly 7 to 12 cycles. Via MiXCR, TCRdb re-called the 5' RACE reads, giving one row per CDR3 protein. This sample carries about 680,000 distinct CDR3 sequences, over 45% of them seen once, and the ten largest clones take approximately 32%. The clonotype was recovered from an older woman in good health. The sample taken for sequencing was blood.

CDR3 sequence (DNA): TGCAGCGTTGGGTCAGGGGCTGCTTCTGGCTACACCTTC. It specifies CSVGSGAASGYTF. This rearrangement joins TRBV29-1 to TRBJ1-2; possibly TRBD1 for D (6 bases). The CDR3 is 13 amino acids. V lost 4 bases and J 7 bases, leaving 16 bases between the germline ends. Germline values: CDR1 SQVTM, CDR2 ANQGSEA.